A selection of T cell receptor beta chains follows, all from one sample in a study of T cell responses to AZD1222 COVID-19 vaccine. Only in-frame clones appear in the TCRdb table, and some are missing; sequencing was by immunoSEQ multiplex PCR. The sample contains roughly 50,000 clones, roughly nine tenths of which appear only once. The sample in question was peripheral blood, obtained 28 days after the second AZD1222 dose. The receptors originated from an adult who received the AZD1222 COVID-19 vaccine. Both conserved end residues are part of each CDR3. D genes are given only for firm matches. Clone size appears in some rows only: once, few, many, or a class for an expanded clone.

J gene	V gene	clone size	D gene	CDR3 protein	CDR3 DNA
TRBJ2-3	TRBV24-1	-	-	CATSDWDNADTQYF	TGTGCCACCAGTGATTGGGACAATGCGGATACGCAGTATTTT
TRBJ2-1	TRBV21-1	-	-	CASLRRLAGSSYNEQFF	TGTGCCAGCCTAAGACGGTTAGCGGGCAGCTCCTACAATGAGCAGTTCTTC
TRBJ2-7	TRBV7-9	once	-	CASSGLDNAEYEQYF	TGTGCCAGCAGCGGACTGGACAACGCGGAATACGAGCAGTACTTC
TRBJ1-3	TRBV7-7	-	-	CASSFGPPTSGNTIYF	TGTGCTAGCAGCTTCGGCCCCCCAACCTCTGGAAACACCATATATTTT
TRBJ1-5	TRBV30	-	-	CAWNQGSQPQHF	TGTGCCTGGAACCAGGGCAGTCAGCCCCAGCATTTT
TRBJ1-2	TRBV5-1	-	TRBD1	CASSYQGAVDYGYTF	TGCGCCAGCAGTTATCAGGGGGCGGTGGACTATGGCTACACCTTC
TRBJ2-1	TRBV7-8	-	-	CASSQLAVVATHNEQFF	TGTGCCAGCAGCCAGTTGGCGGTCGTAGCGACCCACAATGAGCAGTTCTTC
TRBJ2-7	TRBV15	-	-	CATSRGLSYEQYF	TGTGCCACCAGCAGGGGACTTAGCTACGAGCAGTACTTC
TRBJ1-6	TRBV19	-	-	CASSDPSSYNSPLHF	TGTGCCAGCTCCGACCCGAGCTCCTATAATTCACCCCTCCACTTT
TRBJ1-1	TRBV13	-	-	CASSEGGRDTEAFF	TGTGCCAGCAGTGAGGGGGGGCGCGACACTGAAGCTTTCTTT
TRBJ2-2	TRBV30	-	-	CAWSVGLGEVGELFF	TGTGCCTGGAGTGTAGGGCTAGGAGAAGTCGGGGAGCTGTTTTTT
TRBJ2-2	TRBV11-3	-	-	CASSASGLRATGELFF	TGTGCCAGCAGCGCCTCGGGCCTCAGGGCCACCGGGGAGCTGTTTTTT
TRBJ1-2	TRBV30	-	TRBD1	CAWSDEQGASYGYTF	TGTGCCTGGAGTGACGAACAGGGGGCCTCCTATGGCTACACCTTC
TRBJ1-1	TRBV6-6	-	-	CASSYRTNTEAFF	TGTGCCAGCAGTTACCGGACGAACACTGAAGCTTTCTTT
TRBJ1-5	TRBV7-9	medium-sized	-	CASSLGGYSNQPQHF	TGTGCCAGCAGCTTAGGAGGGTATAGCAATCAGCCCCAGCATTTT
TRBJ2-2	TRBV9	-	-	CASSVTGLNTGELFF	TGTGCCAGCAGCGTAACGGGACTGAACACCGGGGAGCTGTTTTTT
TRBJ1-2	TRBV5-1	-	-	CASSQEGDYGYTF	TGCGCCAGCAGCCAGGAGGGCGACTATGGCTACACCTTC
TRBJ2-5	TRBV7-2	-	TRBD1	CASSLVVGGGQGGETQYF	TGTGCCAGCAGCTTAGTAGTTGGAGGGGGACAGGGAGGAGAGACCCAGTACTTC
TRBJ2-1	TRBV24-1	-	-	CATSMGPRVEQFF	TGTGCCACCAGTATGGGCCCCAGGGTGGAGCAGTTCTTC
TRBJ1-1	TRBV27	-	-	CASSSGVTENEAFF	TGTGCCAGCAGTTCAGGGGTGACAGAGAATGAAGCTTTCTTT
TRBJ2-3	TRBV10-2	-	-	CASIDSASTDTQYF	TGCGCCAGCATTGACAGTGCTAGCACAGATACGCAGTATTTT
TRBJ1-6	TRBV9	-	-	CASSVGVDNSPLHF	TGTGCCAGCAGCGTAGGGGTTGATAATTCACCCCTCCACTTT
TRBJ2-5	TRBV7-6	-	TRBD2	CATSGRAQETQYF	TGTGCCACTAGCGGGAGGGCCCAGGAGACCCAGTACTTC
TRBJ1-4	TRBV12-3/TRBV12-4	once	TRBD1	CASRTGPNEKLFF	TGTGCCAGCAGGACAGGGCCTAATGAAAAACTGTTTTTT
TRBJ1-1	TRBV7-8	-	-	CASSLGGAGLGNTEAFF	TGTGCCAGCAGCTTAGGTGGGGCAGGGCTGGGGAACACTGAAGCTTTCTTT
TRBJ1-4	TRBV7-9	-	TRBD1	CASSRGQGGEKLFF	TGTGCCAGCAGCCGTGGACAGGGGGGTGAAAAACTGTTTTTT
TRBJ2-7	TRBV7-6	-	TRBD1	CASSPGQGAREQYF	TGTGCCAGCAGCCCCGGACAGGGGGCGAGAGAGCAGTACTTC
TRBJ1-2	TRBV30	-	-	CAWMQGRIYGYTF	TGTGCCTGGATGCAGGGGCGAATCTATGGCTACACCTTC
TRBJ2-3	TRBV7-9	-	TRBD2	CASSLVAGSTDTQYF	TGTGCCAGCAGCCTTGTAGCGGGTAGCACAGATACGCAGTATTTT
TRBJ1-4	TRBV7-2	-	-	CASSFDGGGEKLFF	TGTGCCAGCAGCTTCGACGGGGGTGGGGAAAAACTGTTTTTT
TRBJ2-5	TRBV3-1/TRBV3-2	-	-	CASSRGYQETQYF	TGTGCCAGCAGCCGGGGGTACCAAGAGACCCAGTACTTC
TRBJ2-1	TRBV7-2	-	-	CASSLAGAAYNEQFF	TGTGCCAGCAGCTTAGCGGGTGCCGCGTACAATGAGCAGTTCTTC
TRBJ1-4	TRBV6-5	-	-	CASRATGRNEKLFF	TGTGCCAGCAGGGCGACAGGAAGGAATGAAAAACTGTTTTTT
TRBJ1-6	TRBV6-5	-	TRBD1	CASTGTGGNSPLHF	TGTGCCAGCACCGGGACAGGGGGTAATTCACCCCTCCACTTT
TRBJ2-1	TRBV18	-	TRBD1	CASSRATGANLYNEQFF	TGTGCCAGCTCACGCGCAACAGGGGCGAACCTTTACAATGAGCAGTTCTTC
TRBJ2-3	TRBV13	-	TRBD1	CASSLFGQGTDTQYF	TGTGCCAGCAGCTTATTCGGACAGGGGACAGATACGCAGTATTTT
TRBJ1-1	TRBV7-6	once	-	CASGLLGNTEAFF	TGTGCCAGCGGTCTATTGGGGAACACTGAAGCTTTCTTT
TRBJ2-5	TRBV19	-	TRBD1	CASSGDSLQETQYF	TGTGCCAGTTCCGGGGACAGCTTACAAGAGACCCAGTACTTC
TRBJ2-7	TRBV19	-	-	CASSILMGYEQYF	TGTGCCAGTAGTATATTAATGGGTTACGAGCAGTACTTC
TRBJ2-3	TRBV5-1	-	-	CASSLGGTAGTDTQYF	TGCGCCAGCAGCCTCGGTGGGACCGCTGGCACAGATACGCAGTATTTT
TRBJ1-3	TRBV3-1/TRBV3-2	few	-	CASSQAVRGSGNTIYF	TGTGCCAGCAGCCAAGCGGTCAGGGGCTCTGGAAACACCATATATTTT
TRBJ1-5	TRBV7-2	-	-	CASSLSTGWGQPQHF	TGTGCCAGCAGCTTAAGTACAGGGTGGGGTCAGCCCCAGCATTTT
TRBJ2-1	TRBV24-1	-	-	CATSSAPGYNEQFF	-
TRBJ2-7	TRBV7-2	hyperexpanded	-	CASSFGSWVEQYF	TGTGCCAGCAGCTTTGGAAGCTGGGTCGAGCAGTACTTC
TRBJ2-2	TRBV24-1	-	-	CATSDSGRTANTGELFF	TGTGCCACCAGTGATTCAGGCAGGACAGCGAACACCGGGGAGCTGTTTTTT
TRBJ2-1	TRBV2	-	-	CASRVQVFSYSYNEQFF	TGTGCCAGCAGAGTACAGGTTTTTTCGTACTCCTACAATGAGCAGTTCTTC
TRBJ2-1	TRBV28	-	-	CASSLTGPYNEQFF	TGTGCCAGCAGCTTGACAGGACCTTACAATGAGCAGTTCTTC
TRBJ1-2	TRBV29-1	-	TRBD1	CSVMGTGGSGYTF	TGCAGCGTCATGGGGACAGGGGGATCTGGCTACACCTTC
TRBJ1-3	TRBV15	-	TRBD1	CATSRDWDRAGNTIYF	TGTGCCACCAGCAGAGATTGGGACAGGGCTGGAAACACCATATATTTT
TRBJ1-4	TRBV6-5	-	-	CASSYGSGIMGEKLFF	TGTGCCAGCAGTTACGGTTCGGGCATCATGGGTGAAAAACTGTTTTTT
TRBJ1-6	TRBV5-8	once	-	CATPDSANSPLHF	TGTGCCACCCCGGACAGTGCGAATTCACCCCTCCACTTT